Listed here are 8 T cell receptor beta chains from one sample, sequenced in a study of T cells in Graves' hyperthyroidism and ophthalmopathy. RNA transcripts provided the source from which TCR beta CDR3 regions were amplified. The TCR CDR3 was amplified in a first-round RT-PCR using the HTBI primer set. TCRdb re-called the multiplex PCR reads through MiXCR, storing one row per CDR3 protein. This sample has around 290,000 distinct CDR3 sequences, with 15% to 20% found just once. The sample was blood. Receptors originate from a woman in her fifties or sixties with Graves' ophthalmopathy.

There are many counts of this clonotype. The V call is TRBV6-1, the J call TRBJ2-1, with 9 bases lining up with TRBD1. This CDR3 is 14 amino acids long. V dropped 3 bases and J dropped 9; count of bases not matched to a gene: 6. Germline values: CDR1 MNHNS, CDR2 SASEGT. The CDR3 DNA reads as TGTGCCAGCAGTGACCCGGGACAGGGAGGTGAGCAGTTCTTC. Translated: CASSDPGQGGEQFF.

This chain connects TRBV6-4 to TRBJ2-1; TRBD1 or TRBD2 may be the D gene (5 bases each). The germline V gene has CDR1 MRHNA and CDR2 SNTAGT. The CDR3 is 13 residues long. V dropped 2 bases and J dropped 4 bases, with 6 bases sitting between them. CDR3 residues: CASSDGTYNEQFF. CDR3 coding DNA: TGTGCCAGCAGTGACGGGACGTACAATGAGCAGTTCTTC.

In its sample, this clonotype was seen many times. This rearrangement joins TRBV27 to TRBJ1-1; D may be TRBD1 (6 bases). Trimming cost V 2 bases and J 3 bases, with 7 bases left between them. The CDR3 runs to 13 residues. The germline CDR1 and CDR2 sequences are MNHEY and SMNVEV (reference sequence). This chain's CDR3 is CASSLKGDTEAFF. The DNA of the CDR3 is TGTGCCAGCAGTTTAAAGGGGGACACTGAAGCTTTCTTT.

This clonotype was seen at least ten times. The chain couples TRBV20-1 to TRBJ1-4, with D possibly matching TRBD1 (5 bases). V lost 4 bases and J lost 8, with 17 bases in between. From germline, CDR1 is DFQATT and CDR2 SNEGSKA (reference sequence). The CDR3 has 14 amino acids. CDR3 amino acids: CSANPEGLGEKLFF. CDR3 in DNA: TGCAGTGCTAACCCGGAGGGGCTGGGAGAAAAACTGTTTTTT.

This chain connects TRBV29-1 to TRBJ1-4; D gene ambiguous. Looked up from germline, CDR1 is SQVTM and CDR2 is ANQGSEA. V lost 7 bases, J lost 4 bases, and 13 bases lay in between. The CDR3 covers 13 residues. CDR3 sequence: CSAVSPLNEKLFF. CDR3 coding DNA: TGCAGCGCTGTATCCCCGCTTAATGAAAAACTGTTTTTT.

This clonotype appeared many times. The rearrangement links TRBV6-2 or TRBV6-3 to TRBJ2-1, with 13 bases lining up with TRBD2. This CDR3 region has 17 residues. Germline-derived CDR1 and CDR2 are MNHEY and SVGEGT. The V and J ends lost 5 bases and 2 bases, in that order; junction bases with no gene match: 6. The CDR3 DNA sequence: TGTGCCAGCAGTCCCAGGACTAGCGGGAGTGCCTACAATGAGCAGTTCTTC. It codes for CASSPRTSGSAYNEQFF.

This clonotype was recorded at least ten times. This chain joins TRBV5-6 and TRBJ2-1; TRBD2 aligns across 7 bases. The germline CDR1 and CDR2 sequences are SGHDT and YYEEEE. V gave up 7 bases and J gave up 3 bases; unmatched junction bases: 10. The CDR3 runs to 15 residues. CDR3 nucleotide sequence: TGTGCCAGCCTTCTGGGTGCGGGAGACTACAATGAGCAGTTCTTC. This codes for CASLLGAGDYNEQFF.

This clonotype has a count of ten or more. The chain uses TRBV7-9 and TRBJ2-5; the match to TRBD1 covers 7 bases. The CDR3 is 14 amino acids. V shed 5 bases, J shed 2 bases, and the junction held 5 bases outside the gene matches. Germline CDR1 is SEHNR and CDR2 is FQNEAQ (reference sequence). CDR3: CASSQRGQQETQYF. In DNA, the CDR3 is TGTGCCAGCAGCCAACGGGGACAGCAAGAGACCCAGTACTTC.